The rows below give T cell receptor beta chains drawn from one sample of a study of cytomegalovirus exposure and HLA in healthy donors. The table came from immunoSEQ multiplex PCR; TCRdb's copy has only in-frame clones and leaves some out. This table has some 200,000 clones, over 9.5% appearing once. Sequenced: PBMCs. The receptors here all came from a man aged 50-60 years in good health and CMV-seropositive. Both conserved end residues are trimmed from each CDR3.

CDR3 protein: ASSQDLAGTDTQY
V gene: TRBV4-3

CDR3 protein: ASSPRTGGKYTEAF
V gene: TRBV5-1

CDR3 protein: ASSLGTDRLYEQY
V gene: TRBV5-4

CDR3 protein: ASSLGQGAEKLF
V gene: TRBV11-2

CDR3 protein: AWNGGSVGNQPQH
V gene: TRBV30

CDR3 protein: ASSRGDRTNYGYT
V gene: TRBV4-2

CDR3 protein: ASSLTSQALYNEQF
V gene: TRBV7-8

CDR3 protein: ASSQAGGGETQY
V gene: TRBV7-7

CDR3 protein: ASRGGRANTEAF
V gene: TRBV7-2

CDR3 protein: ASTQQGNQPQH
V gene: TRBV2

CDR3 protein: ASSIRAADTEAF
V gene: TRBV6-1

CDR3 protein: ASSYKGADETQY
V gene: TRBV6-5

CDR3 protein: ASKGHHISYEQY
V gene: TRBV19

CDR3 protein: ASSLAGQAFNEKLF
V gene: TRBV5-6

CDR3 protein: ASSLGQDYGYT
V gene: TRBV7-9

CDR3 protein: ASSLLAGSGLNEQF
V gene: TRBV5-6

CDR3 protein: ASSLGTGTKDTQY
V gene: TRBV7-3

CDR3 protein: ASSLVGQGETQY
V gene: TRBV5-6

CDR3 protein: AISQGASYGYT
V gene: TRBV10-3

CDR3 protein: ASSSPGRSYGYT
V gene: TRBV7-2

CDR3 protein: ASGSGGSSYEQY
V gene: TRBV30

CDR3 protein: ASSLAGRGRNTEAF
V gene: TRBV5-4

CDR3 protein: ASSLRDRGNYEQY
V gene: TRBV7-2

CDR3 protein: AISDGSGANVLT
V gene: TRBV19

CDR3 protein: ASSMGGDEAF
V gene: TRBV27

CDR3 protein: ASHRAPEGSEQY
V gene: TRBV2

CDR3 protein: ASSSDRGNEAF
V gene: TRBV7-2

CDR3 protein: ASRDANRAF
V gene: TRBV28

CDR3 protein: ASSSQWAGPNYGYT
V gene: TRBV6-5

CDR3 protein: ASSLVQGGNQPQH
V gene: TRBV7-2

CDR3 protein: ASSLGQGPTNYGYT
V gene: TRBV7-9

CDR3 protein: ATIGRGTEAF
V gene: TRBV10-3

CDR3 protein: TSSFRGNYGYT
V gene: TRBV27

CDR3 protein: ASSFRKDSSYNEQF
V gene: TRBV5-4

CDR3 protein: ASSSGQGASNEQF
V gene: TRBV18

CDR3 protein: SVEDLGGARYYGYT
V gene: TRBV29-1

CDR3 protein: ASRRLAGGITDTQY
V gene: TRBV19

CDR3 protein: ASSYQGTIQETQY
V gene: TRBV6-5

CDR3 protein: ASRPSSYNEQF
V gene: TRBV2

CDR3 protein: ASRPERGTQY
V gene: TRBV28

CDR3 protein: ASSRGGKGQF
V gene: TRBV10-1

CDR3 protein: ASSLWSNTEAF
V gene: TRBV7-2